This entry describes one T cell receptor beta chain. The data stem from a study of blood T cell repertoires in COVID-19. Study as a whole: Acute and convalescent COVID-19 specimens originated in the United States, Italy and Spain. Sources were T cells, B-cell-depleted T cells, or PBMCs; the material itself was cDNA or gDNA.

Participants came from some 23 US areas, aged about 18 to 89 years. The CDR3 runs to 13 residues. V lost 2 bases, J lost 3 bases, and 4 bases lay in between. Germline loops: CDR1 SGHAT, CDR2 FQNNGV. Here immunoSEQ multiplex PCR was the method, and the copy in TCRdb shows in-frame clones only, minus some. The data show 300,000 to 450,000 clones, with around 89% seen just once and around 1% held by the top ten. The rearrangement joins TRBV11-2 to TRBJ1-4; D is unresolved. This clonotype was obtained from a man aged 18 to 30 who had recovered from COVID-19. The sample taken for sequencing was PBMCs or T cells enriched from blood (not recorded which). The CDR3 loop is CASSLSSNEKLFF. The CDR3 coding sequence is TGTGCCAGCAGCTTATCTTCTAATGAAAAACTGTTTTTT.